A single T cell receptor beta chain is shown here with its context. This clonotype was picked up a small number of times. It lacks a known antigen. Base qualities are missing; no much larger clone stands one base away. This entry comes from a study of T cells in Graves' hyperthyroidism and ophthalmopathy (dated by TCRdb to 2018 to 2020). As for the study more broadly: Peripheral blood was sampled at the time of initial diagnosis, prior to any treatment. The approximately 95 discovery patients were divided at random into training and test sets in a 7:3 ratio. Prospective prediction of ophthalmopathy was tested in an independent validation cohort consisting of roughly 20 hyperthyroidism patients and around 17 patients who later progressed to ophthalmopathy. In roughly six Graves' hyperthyroidism patients, the study also compared T-cell repertoires from thyroid tissue with T-cell repertoires from blood. According to the paper, TCR Vbeta CDR3 sequencing was carried out on 135 peripheral blood samples, which came from fewer than 50 ophthalmopathy, approximately 72 hyperthyroidism and about 17 progressor patients. Once sampling was done, hyperthyroidism patients were given methimazole at a starting dose of 30 mg daily, whereas ophthalmopathy patients were given high-dose intravenous methylprednisolone. To identify TCR V-J signatures that set the groups apart, the researchers used a discovery cohort of 100 or so patients, made up of 40 to 45 with Graves' ophthalmopathy and approximately 57 with stable Graves' hyperthyroidism.

Results and caveats for the whole study, not just this receptor: Sample size was not statistically predetermined, and blinding of investigators to group allocation was not performed. In validation, the model predicted progression to ophthalmopathy a median of around 6.5 months before onset, with over 60% sensitivity and about 72% specificity. In cross-validation, a model built on a 13 V-J signature told ophthalmopathy apart from stable hyperthyroidism with roughly 87% sensitivity and 81% to 82% specificity, and in testing the same model reached 80%/75%. Most expanded thyroid clonotypes (frequency above 0.001) were also found in blood, which suggests that blood repertoires may mirror thyroid immune responses.

The CDR3 contains 13 residues, cysteine and phenylalanine counted. The sequence is cut down to CDR3 DNA, 39 bases in frame from base 1. The germline V gene gives CDR1 as MNHNS and CDR2 as SASEGT. At the junction V is shortened by 3 bases and J by 9 bases, with 12 bases in between. Moderately to severely active disease, a Clinical Activity Score of at least 3, a NOSPECS grade of at least 4, and a duration under 3 months were present in ophthalmopathy patients. Any patient with an uncontrolled infection, another autoimmune disease, pregnancy or lactation was excluded. Clinical symptoms, serum thyroxine and TRAb, thyroid ultrasound, and orbital computed tomography formed the basis for the diagnoses. PBMCs were separated from over 9 ml of fresh peripheral blood using Ficoll-Paque density gradient centrifugation. Total RNA was extracted using Trizol reagent, and RNA quality was assessed on an Agilent 2100 Bioanalyzer.

The TCR beta CDR3 regions were amplified from the RNA transcripts. The first round of RT-PCR for the TCR CDR3 was performed with the HTBI primer set and the Qiagen OneStep RT-PCR kit. Libraries were constructed in a second round of multiplex PCR, after which size selection and purification were carried out. The libraries were sequenced on an Illumina HiSeq2000 using paired-end 100 bp reads. In the paper's pipeline: SOAPnuke was used to process the raw data, removing reads that contained adapters or uncalled bases, had a mean Phred below 15, or lacked an exact match to the constant primer or identifier. High-quality paired reads were merged using COPE v1.2.5, and each unique nucleotide sequence was defined as a clonotype. Clonotypes were aligned to IMGT TRBV, TRBD and TRBJ reference segments using MiTCR v1.1. Only V-J combinations with frequency above 0.0001, covering roughly 99% of repertoires, were analysed. A TCS score was defined as the ratio between F50 (clonal expansion) and ExV (chaos), using BLOSUM62-based TCRdist between CDR3 peptides within each V-J. Welch's t-statistics and random forest reduced around 550 V-J features to 10 to 15, which were used in a naive Bayes classifier (R e1071). TCRdb redid the processing of the public reads, applying fastp at Q25 and MiXCR, and retained in-frame beta chains. Rows merge per CDR3 protein into single entries with the most common DNA and genes. TCRdb, not the original authors, processed these V and J calls. The sample yields under 350,000 distinct CDR3 sequences; about 15% were counted once. The top ten constitute approximately 57% of the sample.

The V gene is TRBV6-1 and the J gene is TRBJ2-1; TRBD2 might be the D gene, on 5 matching bases. This clonotype was sampled from a woman aged 55-69 years with Graves' ophthalmopathy. Sequenced sample: blood. The nucleotides read TGTGCCAGCAGTGACCATTTACTAGGTGAGCAGTTCTTC. Translation gives CASSDHLLGEQFF.